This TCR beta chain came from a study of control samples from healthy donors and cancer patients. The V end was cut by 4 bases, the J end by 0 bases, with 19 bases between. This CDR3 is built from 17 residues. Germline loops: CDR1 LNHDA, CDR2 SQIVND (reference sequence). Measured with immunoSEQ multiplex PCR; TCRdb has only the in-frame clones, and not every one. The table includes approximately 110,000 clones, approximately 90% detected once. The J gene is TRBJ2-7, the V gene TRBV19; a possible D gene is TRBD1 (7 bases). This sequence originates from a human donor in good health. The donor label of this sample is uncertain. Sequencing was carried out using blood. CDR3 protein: CASSKSFGGTVSYEQYF. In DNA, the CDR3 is TGTGCCAGTAGTAAGAGCTTCGGAGGGACAGTCTCCTACGAGCAGTACTTC.